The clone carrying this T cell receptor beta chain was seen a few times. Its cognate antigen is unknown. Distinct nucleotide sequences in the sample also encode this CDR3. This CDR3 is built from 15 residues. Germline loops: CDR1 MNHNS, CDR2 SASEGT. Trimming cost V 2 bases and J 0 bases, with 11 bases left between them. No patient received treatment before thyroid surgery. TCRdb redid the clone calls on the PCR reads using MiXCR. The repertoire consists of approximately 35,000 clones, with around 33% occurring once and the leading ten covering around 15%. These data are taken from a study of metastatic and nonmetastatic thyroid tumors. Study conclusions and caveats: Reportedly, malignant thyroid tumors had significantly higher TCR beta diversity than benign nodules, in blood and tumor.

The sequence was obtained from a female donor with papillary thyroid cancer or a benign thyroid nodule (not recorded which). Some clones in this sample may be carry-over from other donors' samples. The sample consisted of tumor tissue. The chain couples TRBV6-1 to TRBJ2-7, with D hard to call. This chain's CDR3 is CASSEWTGYSYEQYF. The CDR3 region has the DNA TGTGCCAGCAGTGAATGGACGGGTTACTCCTACGAGCAGTACTTC.